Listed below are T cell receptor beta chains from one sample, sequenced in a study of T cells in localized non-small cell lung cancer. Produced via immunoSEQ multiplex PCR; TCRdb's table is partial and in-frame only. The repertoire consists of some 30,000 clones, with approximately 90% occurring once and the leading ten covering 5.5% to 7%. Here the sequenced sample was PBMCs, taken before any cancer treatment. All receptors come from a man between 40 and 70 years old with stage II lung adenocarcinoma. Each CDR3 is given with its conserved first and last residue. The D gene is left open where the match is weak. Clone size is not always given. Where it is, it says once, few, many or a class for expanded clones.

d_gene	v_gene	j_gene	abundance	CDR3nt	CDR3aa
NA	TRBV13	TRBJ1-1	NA	TGTGCCAGCAGCTTAGGGACGGCGAACACTGAAGCTTTCTTT	CASSLGTANTEAFF
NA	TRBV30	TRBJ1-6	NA	TGTGCCTGGAGTGTACTCTCGCCAGTTTATAATTCACCCCTCCACTTT	CAWSVLSPVYNSPLHF
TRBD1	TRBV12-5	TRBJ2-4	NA	TGTGCTAGTGGCTCTACGGGACAGGCGTCGGTCGCCAAAAACATTCAGTACTTC	CASGSTGQASVAKNIQYF
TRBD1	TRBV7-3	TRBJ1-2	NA	TGTGCCAGCAGCCCAACCGGCGGGACAGGGGGCTTCTATGGCTACACCTTC	CASSPTGGTGGFYGYTF
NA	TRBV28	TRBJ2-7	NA	TGTGCCAGCAGCTTTAGCGGAAGCTCCTACGAGCAGTACTTC	CASSFSGSSYEQYF
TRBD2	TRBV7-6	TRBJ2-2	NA	TGTGCCAGCAGCTTAGCTAGCGGGGCGAACACCGGGGAGCTGTTTTTT	CASSLASGANTGELFF
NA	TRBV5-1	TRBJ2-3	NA	TGCGCCAGCAGCCGAGAAAGGGCGAGCCCAGATACGCAGTATTTT	CASSRERASPDTQYF
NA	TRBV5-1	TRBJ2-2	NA	TGCGCCAGCAGCTTGACAACGAACACCGGGGAGCTGTTTTTT	CASSLTTNTGELFF
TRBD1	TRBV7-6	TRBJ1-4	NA	TGTGCCAGCAGCTTAGGGGGGACAGTAAAAGCTAATGAAAAACTGTTTTTT	CASSLGGTVKANEKLFF
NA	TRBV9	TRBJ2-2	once	TGTGCCAGCAGCAAAAACACCGGGGAGCTGTTTTTT	CASSKNTGELFF
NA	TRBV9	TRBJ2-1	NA	TGTGCCAGCAGCGTAGGGAGTAGCGTTAATGAGCAGTTCTTC	CASSVGSSVNEQFF
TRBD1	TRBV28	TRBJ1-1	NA	TGTGCCAGCAGGGTAAAGACAGGGAGGACTGAAGCTTTCTTT	CASRVKTGRTEAFF
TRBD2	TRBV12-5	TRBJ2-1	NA	TGTGCTAGTGCCTATAGCGGGAGGGCCCTTAACGAGCAGTTCTTC	CASAYSGRALNEQFF
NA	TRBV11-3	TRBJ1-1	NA	TGTGCCAGCAGTCCGGCTCGGTCACGGAACACTGAAGCTTTCTTT	CASSPARSRNTEAFF
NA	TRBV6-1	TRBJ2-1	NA	TGTGCCAGCAAAGAGGGGTTATATGAGGGTGAGCAGTTCTTC	CASKEGLYEGEQFF
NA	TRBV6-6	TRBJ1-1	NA	TGTGCCAGCAGCCAAGTCGGGGTTGCTGAAGCTTTCTTT	CASSQVGVAEAFF
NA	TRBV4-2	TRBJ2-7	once	TGTGCCAGCAGCCAAGATCCCGGGGGCGAGCAGTACTTC	CASSQDPGGEQYF
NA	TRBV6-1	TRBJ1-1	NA	TGTGCCAGCAGTGAAGGCAGAATGAACACTGAAGCTTTCTTT	CASSEGRMNTEAFF
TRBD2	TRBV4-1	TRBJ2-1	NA	TGCGCCAGCAGCCAGCCGGGTGGTTCGGCTAGCGGGTACAATGAGCAGTTCTTC	CASSQPGGSASGYNEQFF
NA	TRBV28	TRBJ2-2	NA	TGTGCCAGCAGTTTAGATATTTTCTCTATCCCTGCCGGGGAGCTGTTTTTT	CASSLDIFSIPAGELFF
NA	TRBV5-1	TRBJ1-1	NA	TGCGCCAGCAGCTACCAGGCCCAGAACACTGAAGCTTTCTTT	CASSYQAQNTEAFF
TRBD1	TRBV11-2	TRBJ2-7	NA	TGTGCCAGCAGCTTAGGGGGACAGGGTCAGGGCGAGCAGTACTTC	CASSLGGQGQGEQYF
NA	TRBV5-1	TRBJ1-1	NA	TGCGCCAGCAGCTTAAAAGTAAGCACTGAAGCTTTCTTT	CASSLKVSTEAFF
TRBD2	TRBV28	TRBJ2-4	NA	TGTGCCAGCAGGCTAGCGGGAGCCAAAAACATTCAGTACTTC	CASRLAGAKNIQYF
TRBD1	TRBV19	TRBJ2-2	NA	TGTGCCAGTAGTATGGGACAGGGGGCCACCGGGGAGCTGTTTTTT	CASSMGQGATGELFF
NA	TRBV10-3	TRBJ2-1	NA	TGTGCCATCAGTGACGTGACCTTCTCAGCGAGTGAGCAGTTCTTC	CAISDVTFSASEQFF
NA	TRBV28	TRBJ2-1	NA	TGTGCCAGCAGTAGGGGGGACTCGAGATCCGGCAATGAGCAGTTCTTC	CASSRGDSRSGNEQFF
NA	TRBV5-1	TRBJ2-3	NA	TGCGCCAGCAGGCTCTGGTGGCAGAATACAGATACGCAGTATTTT	CASRLWWQNTDTQYF
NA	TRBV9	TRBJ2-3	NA	TGTGCCAGCAGCGTAGTGGGTACCTCCTTCACAGATACGCAGTATTTT	CASSVVGTSFTDTQYF
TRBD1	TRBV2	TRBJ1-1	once	TGTGCCAGCACACAAGCGACAGGGGTCACTGAAGCTTTCTTT	CASTQATGVTEAFF
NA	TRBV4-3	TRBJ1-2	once	TGCGCCAGCAGCCCCCACTACACCACTTTCGAGGGCTACACCTTC	CASSPHYTTFEGYTF
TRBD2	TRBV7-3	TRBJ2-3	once	TGTGCCAGCAGGGGACTAGCAACAGATACGCAGTATTTT	CASRGLATDTQYF